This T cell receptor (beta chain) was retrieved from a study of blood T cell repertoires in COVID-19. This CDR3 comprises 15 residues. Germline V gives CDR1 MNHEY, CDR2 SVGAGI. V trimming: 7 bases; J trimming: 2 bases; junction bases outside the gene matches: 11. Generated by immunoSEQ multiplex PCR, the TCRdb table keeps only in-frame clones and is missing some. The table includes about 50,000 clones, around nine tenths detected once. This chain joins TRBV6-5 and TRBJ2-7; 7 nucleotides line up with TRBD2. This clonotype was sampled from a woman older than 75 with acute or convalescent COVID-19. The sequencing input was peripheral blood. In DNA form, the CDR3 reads TGTGCCAGCAACTCGGGGGGACGAATTACCTACGAGCAGTACTTC. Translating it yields CASNSGGRITYEQYF.